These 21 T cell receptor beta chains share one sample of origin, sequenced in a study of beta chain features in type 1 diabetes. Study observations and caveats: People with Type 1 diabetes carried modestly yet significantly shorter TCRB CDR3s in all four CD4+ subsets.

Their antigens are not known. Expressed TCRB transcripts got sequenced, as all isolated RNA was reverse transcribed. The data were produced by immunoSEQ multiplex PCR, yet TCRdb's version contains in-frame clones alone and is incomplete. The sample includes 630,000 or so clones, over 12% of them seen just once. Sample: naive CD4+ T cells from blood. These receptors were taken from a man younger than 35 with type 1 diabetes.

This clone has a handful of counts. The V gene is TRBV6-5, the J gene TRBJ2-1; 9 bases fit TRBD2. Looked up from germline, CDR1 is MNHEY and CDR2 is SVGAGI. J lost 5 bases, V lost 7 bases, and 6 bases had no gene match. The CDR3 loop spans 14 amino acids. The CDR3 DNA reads TGTGCCAGCACTGTAGCGGGAGTGGACAATGAGCAGTTCTTC. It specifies CASTVAGVDNEQFF.

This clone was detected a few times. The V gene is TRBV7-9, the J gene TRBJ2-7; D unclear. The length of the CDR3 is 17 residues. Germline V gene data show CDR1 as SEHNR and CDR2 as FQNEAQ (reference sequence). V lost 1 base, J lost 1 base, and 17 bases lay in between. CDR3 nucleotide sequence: TGTGCCAGCAGCTTAGGAAGATATAATAGTCCGTCCTACGAGCAGTACTTC. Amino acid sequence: CASSLGRYNSPSYEQYF.

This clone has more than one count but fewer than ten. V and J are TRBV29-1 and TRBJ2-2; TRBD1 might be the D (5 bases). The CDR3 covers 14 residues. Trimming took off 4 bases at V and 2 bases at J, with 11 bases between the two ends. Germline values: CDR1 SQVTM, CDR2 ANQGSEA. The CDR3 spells CSVVHRQNTGELFF. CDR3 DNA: TGCAGCGTTGTTCACAGGCAAAACACCGGGGAGCTGTTTTTT.

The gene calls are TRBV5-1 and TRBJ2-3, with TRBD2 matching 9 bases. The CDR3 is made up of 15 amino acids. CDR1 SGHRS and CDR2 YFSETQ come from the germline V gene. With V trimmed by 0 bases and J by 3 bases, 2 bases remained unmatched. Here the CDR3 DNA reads TGCGCCAGCAGCTTGGGTAGCGGGAGAACAGATACGCAGTATTTT. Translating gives CASSLGSGRTDTQYF.

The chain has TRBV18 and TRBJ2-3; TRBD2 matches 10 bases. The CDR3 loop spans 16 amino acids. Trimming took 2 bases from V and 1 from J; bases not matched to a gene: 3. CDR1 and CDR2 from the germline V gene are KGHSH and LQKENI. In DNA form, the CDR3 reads TGTGCCAGCTCACCAAGCGGGGGGGCCGGCACAGATACGCAGTATTTT. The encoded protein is CASSPSGGAGTDTQYF.

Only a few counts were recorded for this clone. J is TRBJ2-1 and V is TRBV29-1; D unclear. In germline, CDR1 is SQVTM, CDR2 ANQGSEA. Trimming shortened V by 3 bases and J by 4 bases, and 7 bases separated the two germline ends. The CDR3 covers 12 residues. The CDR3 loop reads CSVDGQYNEQFF. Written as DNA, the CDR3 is TGCAGCGTTGACGGGCAGTACAATGAGCAGTTCTTC.

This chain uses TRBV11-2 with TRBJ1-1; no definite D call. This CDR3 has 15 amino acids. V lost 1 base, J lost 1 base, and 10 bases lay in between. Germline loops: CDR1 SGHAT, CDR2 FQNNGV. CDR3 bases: TGTGCCAGCAGCTTAGTGTCCAGATCGAACACTGAAGCTTTCTTT. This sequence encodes CASSLVSRSNTEAFF. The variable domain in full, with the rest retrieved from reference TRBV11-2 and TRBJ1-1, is EAGVAQSPRYKIIEKRQSVAFWCNPISGHATLYWYQQILGQGPKLLIQFQNNGVVDDSQLPKDRFSAERLKGVDSTLKIQPAKLEDSAVYLCASSLVSRSNTEAFFGQGTRLTVV.

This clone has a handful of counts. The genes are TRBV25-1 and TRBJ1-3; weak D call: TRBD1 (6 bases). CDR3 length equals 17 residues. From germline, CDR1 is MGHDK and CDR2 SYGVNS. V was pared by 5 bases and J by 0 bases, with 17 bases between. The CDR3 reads CASSPGVGHGSGNTIYF. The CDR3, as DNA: TGTGCCAGCAGTCCAGGGGTCGGCCACGGCTCTGGAAACACCATATATTTT.

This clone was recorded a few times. The CDR3 DNA reads as TGTGCCACCAGCAGGTCAGCCGTTATGAACACTGAAGCTTTCTTT. The encoded protein is CATSRSAVMNTEAFF. The V gene is TRBV15, the J gene TRBJ1-1; D is ambiguous. Looked up from germline, CDR1 is LNHNV and CDR2 is YYDKDF (reference sequence). CDR3 length: 15 residues. V dropped 3 bases and J dropped 0 bases, with 11 bases sitting between them. Based on the CDR3 plus reference TRBV15 and TRBJ1-1, the full variable domain is DAMVIQNPRYQVTQFGKPVTLSCSQTLNHNVMYWYQQKSSQAPKLLFHYYDKDFNNEADTPDNFQSRRPNTSFCFLDIRSPGLGDTAMYLCATSRSAVMNTEAFFGQGTRLTVV.

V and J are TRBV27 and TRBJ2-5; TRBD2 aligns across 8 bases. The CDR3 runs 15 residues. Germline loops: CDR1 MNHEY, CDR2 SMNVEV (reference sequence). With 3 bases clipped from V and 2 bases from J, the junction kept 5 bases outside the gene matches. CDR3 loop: CASSLSSGDQETQYF. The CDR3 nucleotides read TGTGCCAGCAGTTTGAGTAGCGGGGATCAAGAGACCCAGTACTTC.

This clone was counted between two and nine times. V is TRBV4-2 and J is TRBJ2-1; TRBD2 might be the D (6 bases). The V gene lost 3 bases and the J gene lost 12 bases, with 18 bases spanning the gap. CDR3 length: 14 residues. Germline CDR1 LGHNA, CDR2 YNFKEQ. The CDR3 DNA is TGTGCCAGCAGCCAGGAGACTGTTACTAGCCCGCAGTTCTTC. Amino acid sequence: CASSQETVTSPQFF.

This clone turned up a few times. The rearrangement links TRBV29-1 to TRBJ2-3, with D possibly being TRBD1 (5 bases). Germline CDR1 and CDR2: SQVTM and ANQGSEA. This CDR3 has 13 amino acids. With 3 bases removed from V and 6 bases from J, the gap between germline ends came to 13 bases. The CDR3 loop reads CSVDGRVADTQYF. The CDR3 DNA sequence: TGCAGCGTTGATGGCAGGGTGGCGGATACGCAGTATTTT.

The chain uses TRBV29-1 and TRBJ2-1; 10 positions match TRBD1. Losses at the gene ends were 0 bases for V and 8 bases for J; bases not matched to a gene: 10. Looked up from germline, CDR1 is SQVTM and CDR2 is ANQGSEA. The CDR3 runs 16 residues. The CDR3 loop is CSVEDSGTGVADEQFF. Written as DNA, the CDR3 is TGCAGCGTTGAAGATTCCGGGACAGGGGTTGCTGATGAGCAGTTCTTC.

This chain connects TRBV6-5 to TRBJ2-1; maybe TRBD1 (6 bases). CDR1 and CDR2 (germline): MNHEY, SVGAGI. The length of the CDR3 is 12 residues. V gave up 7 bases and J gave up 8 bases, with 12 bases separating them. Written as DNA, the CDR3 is TGTGCCAGCATGGACAGAGGAGATGAGCAGTTCTTC. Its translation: CASMDRGDEQFF.

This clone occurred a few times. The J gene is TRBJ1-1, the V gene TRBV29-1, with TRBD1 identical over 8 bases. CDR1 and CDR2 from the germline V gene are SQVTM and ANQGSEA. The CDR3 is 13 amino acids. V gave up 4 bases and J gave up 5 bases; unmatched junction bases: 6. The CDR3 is CSVVGQGMTEAFF. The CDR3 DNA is TGCAGCGTTGTAGGACAGGGAATGACTGAAGCTTTCTTT.

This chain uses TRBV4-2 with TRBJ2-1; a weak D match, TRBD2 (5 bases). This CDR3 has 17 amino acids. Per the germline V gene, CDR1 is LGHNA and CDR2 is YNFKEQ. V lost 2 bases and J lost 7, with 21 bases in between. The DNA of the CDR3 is TGTGCCAGCAGCCAACTCGGGAATGGCGGTTCCGGAAATGAGCAGTTCTTC. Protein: CASSQLGNGGSGNEQFF.

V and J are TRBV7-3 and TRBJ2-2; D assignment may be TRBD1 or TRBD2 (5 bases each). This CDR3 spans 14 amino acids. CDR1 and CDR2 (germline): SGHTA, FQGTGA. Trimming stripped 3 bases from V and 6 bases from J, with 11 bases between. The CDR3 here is CASSLSEGPGELFF. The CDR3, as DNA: TGTGCCAGCAGCTTGTCTGAGGGACCCGGGGAGCTGTTTTTT.

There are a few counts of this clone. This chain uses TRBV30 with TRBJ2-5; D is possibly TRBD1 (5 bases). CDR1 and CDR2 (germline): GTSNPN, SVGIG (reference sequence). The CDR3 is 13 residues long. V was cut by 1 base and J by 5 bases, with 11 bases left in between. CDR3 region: CAWSAQGRETQYF. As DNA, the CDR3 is TGTGCCTGGAGTGCTCAGGGCAGGGAGACCCAGTACTTC.

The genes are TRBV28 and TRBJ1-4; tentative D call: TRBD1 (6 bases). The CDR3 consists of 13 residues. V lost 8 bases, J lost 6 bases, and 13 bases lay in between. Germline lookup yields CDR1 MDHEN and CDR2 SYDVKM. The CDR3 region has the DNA TGTGCCAGCTACAGGGCGAGTGATGAAAAACTGTTTTTT. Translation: CASYRASDEKLFF.

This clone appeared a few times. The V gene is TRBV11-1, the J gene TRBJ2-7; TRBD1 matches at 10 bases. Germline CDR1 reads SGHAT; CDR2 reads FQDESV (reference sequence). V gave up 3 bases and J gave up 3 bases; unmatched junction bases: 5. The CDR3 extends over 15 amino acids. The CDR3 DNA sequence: TGTGCCAGCAGCTTCCCGGACAGGGGGGGCTACGAGCAGTACTTC. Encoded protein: CASSFPDRGGYEQYF. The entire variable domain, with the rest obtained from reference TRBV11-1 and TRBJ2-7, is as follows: EAEVAQSPRYKITEKSQAVAFWCDPISGHATLYWYRQILGQGPELLVQFQDESVVDDSQLPKDRFSAERLKGVDSTLKIQPAELGDSAMYLCASSFPDRGGYEQYFGPGTRLTVT.

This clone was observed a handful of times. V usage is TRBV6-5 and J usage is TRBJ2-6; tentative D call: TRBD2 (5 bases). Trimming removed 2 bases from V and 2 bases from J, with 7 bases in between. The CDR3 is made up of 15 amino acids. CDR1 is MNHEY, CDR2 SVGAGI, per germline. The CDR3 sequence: CASSYVGTGANVLTF. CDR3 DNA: TGTGCCAGCAGTTACGTCGGGACTGGGGCCAACGTCCTGACTTTC.